These 12 T cell receptor beta chains came from one sample sequenced in a study of early T cells in non-severe SARS-CoV-2 infection (dated by TCRdb to the early 2020s). The library was produced with 5' RACE. Sequencer: NextSeq 500. TCRdb cleaned the public reads at Q25 with fastp, built clones with MiXCR and kept in-frame beta chains. One record per CDR3 amino acid sequence lists the most common genes and DNA. The table for this sample lists approximately 67,000 distinct CDR3 sequences; 11% of them were counted only once. The top ten hold about 4.1% of the sample. Sequencing was performed on whole blood. The source of these receptors is an adult who was a healthcare worker with PCR-confirmed SARS-CoV-2 infection or an uninfected control (not recorded which).

The chain recombines TRBV5-3 with TRBJ2-3, with D hard to call. TRBV5-3 falls under the ORF class, with uncertain function. V shed 7 bases and J shed 1 base, with 22 bases lying between them. The CDR3 runs to 17 residues. This chain's CDR3 is CARGSDRVKVGTDTQYF. The CDR3 DNA reads TGTGCCAGAGGATCGGATAGGGTCAAAGTCGGCACAGATACGCAGTATTTT.

The table lists this clonotype with many counts. J is TRBJ2-3 and V is TRBV11-2, with D unclear. In germline, CDR1 is SGHAT, CDR2 FQNNGV. The CDR3 covers 14 residues. The germline V and J ends were trimmed by 7 bases and 0 bases, with 11 bases remaining between them. In DNA, the CDR3 is TGTGCCAGCAAGCTAGGATCGAGCACAGATACGCAGTATTTT. Translated, it gives CASKLGSSTDTQYF.

This clonotype was seen many times. In DNA, the CDR3 is TGTGCCAGCAGTTACTTATTGGAGGGAAGGACTAGCGGGAGAACCTACACAGATACGCAGTATTTT. Translation gives CASSYLLEGRTSGRTYTDTQYF. V is TRBV12-3 or TRBV12-4 and J is TRBJ2-3; TRBD2 matches at 13 bases. J gave up 2 bases and V 4 bases, and 21 bases lay outside the gene matches. CDR3 length equals 22 residues.

In its sample, this clonotype was seen many times. The DNA for the CDR3 is TGTGCCAGCAGCTTTGGCTCCTACGAGCAGTACTTC. Translated, it gives CASSFGSYEQYF. The gene calls are TRBV5-6 and TRBJ2-7; D is ambiguous. V dropped 2 bases and J dropped 0 bases, with 3 bases sitting between them. Germline loops: CDR1 SGHDT, CDR2 YYEEEE. There are 12 residues in the CDR3.

This clonotype appeared many times. This chain connects TRBV7-9 to TRBJ2-6, with unresolved D. Trimming took off 1 base at V and 1 base at J, with 8 bases between the two ends. The length of the CDR3 is 16 residues. Germline-derived CDR1 and CDR2 are SEHNR and FQNEAQ (reference sequence). This CDR3 reads CASSLGYGSGANVLTF. In DNA, the CDR3 is TGTGCCAGCAGCTTAGGATATGGTTCTGGGGCCAACGTCCTGACTTTC.

CDR3 sequence (DNA): TGTGCCAGCAACCGGACAGCCCCCTACGAGCAGTACTTC. Encoded protein: CASNRTAPYEQYF. The chain couples TRBV11-3 to TRBJ2-7; a weak D match, TRBD1 (6 bases). Germline lookup yields CDR1 SGHNT and CDR2 YENEEA. CDR3 size: 13 residues. V was trimmed by 7 bases and J by 2 bases, leaving 12 bases between them.

The chain couples TRBV27 to TRBJ2-7, with 10 bases that match TRBD1. The germline V gene encodes CDR1 MNHEY and CDR2 SMNVEV (reference sequence). The CDR3 runs 14 residues. Germline trimming cut 7 bases from V and 3 bases from J; bases unmatched to any gene: 6. The CDR3 nucleotides are TGTGCCAGCAAATTATGGACAGGGGGCTACGAGCAGTACTTC. As protein: CASKLWTGGYEQYF.

This chain links TRBV19 with TRBJ2-3; D not certain. Germline V gene lookup returns CDR1 LNHDA and CDR2 SQIVND (reference sequence). The CDR3 has 11 amino acids. Trimming shortened V by 3 bases and J by 11 bases, and 9 bases separated the two germline ends. The CDR3 sequence is CASSIVGMQYF. The CDR3 DNA is TGTGCCAGTAGTATCGTAGGCATGCAGTATTTT. Full variable domain (rest looked up from reference TRBV19 and TRBJ2-3): DGGITQSPKYLFRKEGQNVTLSCEQNLNHDAMYWYRQDPGQGLRLIYYSQIVNDFQKGDIAEGYSVSREKKESFPLTVTSAQKNPTAFYLCASSIVGMQYFGPGTRLTVL.

The rearrangement uses TRBV27 and TRBJ1-6; D perhaps matches TRBD1 (5 bases). Between the trimmed V and J ends, which lost 8 bases and 7 bases, there was a span of 15 bases. Germline CDR1 is MNHEY and CDR2 is SMNVEV (reference sequence). The CDR3 has 14 residues. In nucleotides, the CDR3 is TGTGCCAGCCGCCAGGGTCAGTACAATTCACCCCTCCACTTT. Amino acid sequence: CASRQGQYNSPLHF.

Details on this clonotype: The CDR3 ends on some other residue instead of the conserved phenylalanine or tryptophan, so this is likely a read error. This chain uses TRBV6-6 with TRBJ2-7, with a tentative D call TRBD1 (5 bases). V shed 2 bases and J shed 0 bases, with 11 bases lying between them. This CDR3 is 15 amino acids long. The V gene's germline CDR1 is MNHNY and CDR2 SVGAGI (reference sequence). Here the CDR3 reads CASSYQGDLSYEQYY. The CDR3 bases are TGTGCCAGCAGTTACCAGGGTGACCTCTCCTACGAGCAGTACTAC.

The chain has TRBV20-1 and TRBJ2-3; 14 nucleotides align to TRBD2. The CDR3 spans 15 residues. V gave up 1 base and J gave up 3 bases; unmatched junction bases: 0. CDR1 DFQATT and CDR2 SNEGSKA come from the germline V gene (reference sequence). In nucleotides, the CDR3 is TGCAGTGCTAGAGGGACTAGCGGGAGGACAGATACGCAGTATTTT. Translated: CSARGTSGRTDTQYF.

This clonotype was counted only a few times. J is TRBJ2-7 and V is TRBV4-1; D assignment may be TRBD1 or TRBD2 (5 bases each). The V end lost 3 bases, the J end lost 7 bases, and 22 bases lay between the germline ends. Germline V gene data show CDR1 as MGHRA and CDR2 as YSYEKL. CDR3 length equals 16 residues. The CDR3 DNA is TGCGCCAGCAGCCAGGGGCCGGCGCGGGCTACGGGAGAGCAGTACTTC. This gives the protein CASSQGPARATGEQYF.